These 7 T cell receptor beta chains were sequenced from one sample in a study of cytomegalovirus exposure and HLA in healthy donors. Primers: 60 Vbeta forward and 13 Jbeta reverse. Using immunoSEQ multiplex PCR, the repertoire was profiled, and TCRdb retains in-frame clones only, with some absent. The sample comprises 150,000 or so clones, over 60% of which are singletons, and approximately 3% rests with the top ten. Sequenced material: PBMCs. The receptors originated from a middle-aged woman in good health and CMV-seronegative.

This chain links TRBV6-1 with TRBJ1-1; D is unclear. The CDR3 totals 17 residues. Looked up from germline, CDR1 is MNHNS and CDR2 is SASEGT. With 4 bases removed from V and 2 bases from J, the gap between germline ends came to 20 bases. The CDR3 reads CASSVGGDAYLNTEAFF. In nucleotides, the CDR3 is TGTGCCAGCAGTGTCGGTGGAGACGCGTACCTCAACACTGAAGCTTTCTTT.

Here the CDR3 DNA reads TGTGCCAGCAGCGTAATCGGGGGCGGGGGGCCGGGGATTTCACGCAATGAGCAGTTCTTC. Its translation is CASSVIGGGGPGISRNEQFF. This chain uses TRBV9 with TRBJ2-1; 8 nucleotides line up with TRBD2. Germline trimming cut 1 base from V and 6 bases from J; bases unmatched to any gene: 21. This CDR3 contains 20 residues. Germline CDR1 is SGDLS and CDR2 is YYNGEE.

This chain links TRBV6-5 with TRBJ2-7; TRBD2 agrees at 8 bases. The CDR3 spans 15 residues. The J segment lost 0 bases and the V segment lost 0 bases, leaving 1 base of the junction unmatched. Germline CDR1 and CDR2: MNHEY and SVGAGI. The CDR3 DNA reads TGTGCCAGCAGTTACTCAGCGGGGGACTCCTACGAGCAGTACTTC. Translating gives CASSYSAGDSYEQYF.

The V and J genes are TRBV4-2 and TRBJ1-2; D uncertain. The germline V gene encodes CDR1 LGHNA and CDR2 YNFKEQ. Trimming removed 0 bases at V and 5 bases at J, with 10 bases between. The CDR3 is 14 amino acids. The DNA for the CDR3 is TGTGCCAGCAGCCAAGATAGTCCATTATATGGCTACACCTTC. It specifies CASSQDSPLYGYTF.

The gene calls are TRBV18 and TRBJ1-1; D unclear. In germline, CDR1 is KGHSH, CDR2 LQKENI. The CDR3 consists of 12 residues. V lost 3 bases to trimming and J lost 1 base, with 3 bases between them. CDR3 nucleotides: TGTGCCAGCTCACCCTCGAACACTGAAGCTTTCTTT. This sequence encodes CASSPSNTEAFF. Full variable domain (outside the CDR3, taken from reference TRBV18 and TRBJ1-1): NAGVMQNPRHLVRRRGQEARLRCSPMKGHSHVYWYRQLPEEGLKFMVYLQKENIIDESGMPKERFSAEFPKEGPSILRIQQVVRGDSAAYFCASSPSNTEAFFGQGTRLTVV.

This clone was counted a few times. Here the CDR3 DNA reads TGTGCCAGCAGCGAAAGACCCACGGGGGTTATAGAGCAGTTCTTC. The encoded protein is CASSERPTGVIEQFF. The chain carries TRBV11-2 and TRBJ2-1; tentatively, D is TRBD2 (6 bases). The CDR3 covers 15 residues. Germline loops: CDR1 SGHAT, CDR2 FQNNGV. Deletions cut 5 bases from V and 10 bases from J, with 21 bases between.

The chain couples TRBV19 to TRBJ1-2; D not resolved. With 1 base removed from V and 4 bases from J, the gap between germline ends came to 7 bases. This CDR3 spans 13 amino acids. The V gene's germline CDR1 is LNHDA and CDR2 SQIVND (reference sequence). The CDR3 DNA reads as TGTGCCAGTAGTATAGGAGGCACCTATGGCTACACCTTC. Protein product: CASSIGGTYGYTF.